This T cell receptor (beta chain) was retrieved from a study of CD8 T cells in Susac syndrome. Study details: Patients with Susac syndrome were therapy-naive, taking corticosteroids, with some also receiving intravenous immunoglobulin, or taking intravenous immunoglobulin alone at the time their blood was drawn.

Reverse transcription used roughly 0.5 to 1 ug RNA and random hexamers. TCRdb reprocessed the immunoSEQ multiplex PCR reads with MiXCR, giving one entry per CDR3 protein. Of 120,000 or so distinct CDR3 sequences listed, roughly 94% are singletons. Worth noting for this clonotype: What it binds is not known.

Recently defined diagnostic criteria classed the Susac syndrome patients as definite or probable. Broader study findings: Across the total CD8+ repertoires, about 17 Susac-specific public clones were detected, and across the CD8+ TEMRA repertoires, four to six such clones were detected.

CDR1 and CDR2 from the germline V gene are DFQATT and SNEGSKA (reference sequence). Between the trimmed V and J ends, which lost 1 base and 5 bases, there was a span of 2 bases. The CDR3 has 10 amino acids. The TCR originated in a human donor with Susac syndrome. V is TRBV20-1 and J is TRBJ2-5; D ambiguous. The specimen was CD8+ T cells from PBMCs. Here the CDR3 DNA reads TGCAGTGCTAGAGGGGAGACCCAGTACTTC. Amino acid sequence: CSARGETQYF.